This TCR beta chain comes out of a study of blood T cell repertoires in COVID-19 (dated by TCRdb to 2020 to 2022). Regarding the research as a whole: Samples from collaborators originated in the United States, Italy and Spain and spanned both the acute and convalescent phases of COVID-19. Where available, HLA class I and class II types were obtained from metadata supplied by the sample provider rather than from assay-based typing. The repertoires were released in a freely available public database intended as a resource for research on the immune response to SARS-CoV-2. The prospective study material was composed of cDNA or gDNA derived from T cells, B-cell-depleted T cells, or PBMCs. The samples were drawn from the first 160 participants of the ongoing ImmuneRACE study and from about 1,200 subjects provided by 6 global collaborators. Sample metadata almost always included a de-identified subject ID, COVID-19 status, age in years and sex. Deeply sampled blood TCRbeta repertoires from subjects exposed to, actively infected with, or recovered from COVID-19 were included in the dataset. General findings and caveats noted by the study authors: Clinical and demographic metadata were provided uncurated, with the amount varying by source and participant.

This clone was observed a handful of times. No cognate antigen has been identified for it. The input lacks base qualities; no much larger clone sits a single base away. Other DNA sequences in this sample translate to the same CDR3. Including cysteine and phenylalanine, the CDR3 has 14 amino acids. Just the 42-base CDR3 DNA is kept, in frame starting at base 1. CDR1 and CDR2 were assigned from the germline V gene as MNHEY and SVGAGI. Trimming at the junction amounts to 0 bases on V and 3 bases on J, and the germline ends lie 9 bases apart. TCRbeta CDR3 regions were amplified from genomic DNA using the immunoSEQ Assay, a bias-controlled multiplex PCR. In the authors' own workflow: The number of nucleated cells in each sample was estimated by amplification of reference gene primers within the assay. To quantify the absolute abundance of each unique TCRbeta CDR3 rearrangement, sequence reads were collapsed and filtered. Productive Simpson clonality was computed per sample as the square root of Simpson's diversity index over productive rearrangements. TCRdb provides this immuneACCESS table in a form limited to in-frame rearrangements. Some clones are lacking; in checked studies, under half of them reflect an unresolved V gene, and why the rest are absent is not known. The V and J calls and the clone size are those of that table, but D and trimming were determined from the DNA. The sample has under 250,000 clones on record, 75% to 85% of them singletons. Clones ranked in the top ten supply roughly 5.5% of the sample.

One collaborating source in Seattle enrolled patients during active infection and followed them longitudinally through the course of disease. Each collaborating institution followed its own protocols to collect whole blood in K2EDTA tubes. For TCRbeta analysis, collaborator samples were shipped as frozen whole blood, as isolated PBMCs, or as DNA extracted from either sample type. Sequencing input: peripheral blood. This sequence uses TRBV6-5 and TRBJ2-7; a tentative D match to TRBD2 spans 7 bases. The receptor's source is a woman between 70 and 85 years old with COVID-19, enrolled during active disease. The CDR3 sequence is CASSYSRGGYEQYF. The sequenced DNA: TGTGCCAGCAGTTACTCGAGGGGGGGCTACGAGCAGTACTTC.